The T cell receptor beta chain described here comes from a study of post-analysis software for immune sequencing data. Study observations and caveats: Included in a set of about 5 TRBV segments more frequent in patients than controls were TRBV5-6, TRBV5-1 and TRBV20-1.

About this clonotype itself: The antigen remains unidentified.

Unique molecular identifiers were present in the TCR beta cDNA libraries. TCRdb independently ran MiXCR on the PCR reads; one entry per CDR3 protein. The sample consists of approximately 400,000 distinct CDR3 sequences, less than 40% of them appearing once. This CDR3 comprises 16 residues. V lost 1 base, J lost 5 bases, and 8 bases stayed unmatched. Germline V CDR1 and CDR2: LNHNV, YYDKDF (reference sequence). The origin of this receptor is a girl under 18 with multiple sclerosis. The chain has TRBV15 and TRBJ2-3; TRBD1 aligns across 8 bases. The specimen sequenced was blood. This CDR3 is CATSRGVDRGGDTQYF. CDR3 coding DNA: TGTGCCACCAGCAGAGGAGTAGACAGGGGAGGAGATACGCAGTATTTT.